These T cell receptor beta chains were read from a single sample in a study of blood T cell repertoires in COVID-19. Assay used: immunoSEQ multiplex PCR; TCRdb lists only in-frame clones, some missing. This sample has 150,000 to 200,000 clones, with around nine tenths found just once. The material sequenced was peripheral blood. The origin of the receptors is a man aged 70 or older with acute or convalescent COVID-19. Both conserved end residues are part of each CDR3. The D gene is left open where the match is weak. Clone size is given for some rows only: seen once, a few or many times, or a class if the clone is expanded.

abundance,v_gene,j_gene,d_gene,CDR3aa,CDR3nt
.,TRBV28,TRBJ1-5,TRBD1,CASSSDRLSNQPQHF,TGTGCCAGCAGCTCGGACAGGCTTAGCAATCAGCCCCAGCATTTT
.,TRBV19,TRBJ2-1,.,CASSVRNEQFF,TGTGCCAGTAGTGTGCGGAATGAGCAGTTCTTC
once,TRBV7-2,TRBJ2-3,TRBD2,CASSLRLAGDTDTQYF,TGTGCCAGCAGCTTACGTCTAGCGGGAGACACAGATACGCAGTATTTT
.,TRBV27,TRBJ2-7,TRBD2,CASSLSPGGGSYEQYF,TGTGCCAGCAGTTTATCCCCAGGCGGGGGCTCCTACGAGCAGTACTTC
.,TRBV5-1,TRBJ2-2,.,CASSFDITGELFF,TGCGCCAGCAGCTTCGACATCACCGGGGAGCTGTTTTTT
.,TRBV28,TRBJ2-3,.,CASSHSTDTQYF,TGTGCCAGCAGCCATAGCACAGATACGCAGTATTTT
.,TRBV5-1,TRBJ2-3,TRBD1,CASSLGTGTDTQYF,TGCGCCAGCAGCCTGGGGACAGGCACAGATACGCAGTATTTT
.,TRBV5-1,TRBJ1-4,TRBD1,CASSLAQGASHEKLFF,TGCGCCAGCAGCTTGGCCCAGGGGGCCTCCCATGAAAAACTGTTTTTT
.,TRBV21-1,TRBJ2-5,.,CASSKTDF,TGTGCCAGCAGCAAAACTGACTTC
.,TRBV18,TRBJ2-7,.,CASSPRSSSAYEQYF,TGTGCCAGCTCACCACGGTCTAGCAGTGCCTACGAGCAGTACTTC
.,TRBV5-1,TRBJ2-1,TRBD2,CASRFTLAGGDNEQFF,TGCGCCAGCAGATTCACCTTAGCGGGAGGGGACAATGAGCAGTTCTTC
.,TRBV5-1,TRBJ2-5,TRBD1,CASSTYRGSQGETQYF,TGCGCCAGCAGCACCTACAGGGGGTCACAGGGGGAGACCCAGTACTTC
.,TRBV18,TRBJ1-5,.,CASSPGRNQPQHF,TGTGCCAGCTCACCGGGGAGGAATCAGCCCCAGCATTTT
.,TRBV7-9,TRBJ1-6,.,CASSSRGGDSPLHF,TGTGCCAGCAGCTCCCGGGGAGGTGATTCACCCCTCCACTTT
once,TRBV2,TRBJ1-2,.,CASSQQGNYGYTF,TGTGCCAGCAGCCAACAGGGAAACTATGGCTACACCTTC
.,TRBV9,TRBJ2-1,TRBD2,CASSVAGGPYNEQFF,TGTGCCAGCAGCGTAGCGGGAGGGCCCTACAATGAGCAGTTCTTC
.,TRBV6-5,TRBJ1-2,TRBD1,CASSIIGTANYGYTF,TGTGCCAGCAGTATAATCGGGACAGCTAACTATGGCTACACCTTC
.,TRBV6-5,TRBJ1-2,TRBD1,CASNRQGDGYTF,TGTGCCAGCAATCGACAGGGTGATGGCTACACCTTC
.,TRBV5-4,TRBJ2-5,TRBD2,CASSLLLAGGRGTQYF,TGTGCCAGCAGCTTACTACTAGCGGGGGGTAGGGGGACCCAGTACTTC
.,TRBV4-1,TRBJ1-1,TRBD1,CASSQEERKTGGRDTEAFF,TGCGCCAGCAGCCAAGAAGAGAGAAAAACAGGGGGTCGGGACACTGAAGCTTTCTTT
.,TRBV28,TRBJ1-5,.,CASRSGSNSNQPQHF,TGTGCCAGCAGGTCGGGGTCCAATAGCAATCAGCCCCAGCATTTT
.,TRBV5-1,TRBJ1-5,.,CASSFGDSNQPQHF,TGCGCCAGCAGCTTCGGGGATAGCAATCAGCCCCAGCATTTT
.,TRBV24-1,TRBJ1-5,.,CATSDSGDQPQHF,TGTGCCACCAGTGATTCAGGGGATCAGCCCCAGCATTTT
.,TRBV7-6,TRBJ1-6,.,CASSLVLRGSSYNSPLHF,TGTGCCAGCAGCTTAGTTCTGCGTGGTAGCTCCTATAATTCACCCCTCCACTTT
once,TRBV4-1,TRBJ2-3,.,CASSLAVADTQYF,TGCGCCAGCAGCTTAGCGGTGGCAGATACGCAGTATTTT
.,TRBV28,TRBJ1-5,.,CASRRGGGSKRQPQHF,TGTGCCAGCCGTCGGGGAGGGGGGTCTAAACGGCAGCCCCAGCATTTT
.,TRBV6-2/TRBV6-3,TRBJ2-2,TRBD1,CASSYPRGQGFTAGELFF,TGTGCCAGCAGTTATCCCCGTGGACAGGGGTTCACCGCCGGGGAGCTGTTTTTT
.,TRBV6-1,TRBJ1-5,.,CASSEQGNSNQPQHF,TGTGCCAGCAGTGAACAGGGGAATAGCAATCAGCCCCAGCATTTT
once,TRBV29-1,TRBJ2-7,TRBD2,CSVAGTSRVEQYF,TGCAGCGTTGCCGGGACTAGCAGGGTCGAGCAGTACTTC
.,TRBV4-1,TRBJ1-6,.,CASSQERVGSPLHF,TGCGCCAGCAGCCAAGAGAGGGTAGGGTCACCCCTCCACTTT
.,TRBV6-4,TRBJ2-7,TRBD1,CASLWGPSKGGRSMYEQYF,TGTGCCAGCCTGTGGGGGCCCAGTAAAGGGGGCCGCTCTATGTACGAGCAGTACTTC
.,TRBV5-1,TRBJ2-1,.,CASRRLPSGGYNEQFF,TGCGCCAGCCGACGTCTCCCTAGTGGGGGGTACAATGAGCAGTTCTTC
.,TRBV7-2,TRBJ2-7,TRBD2,CASSSPSGGALEQYF,TGTGCCAGCAGCTCTCCTAGCGGGGGGGCCCTCGAGCAGTACTTC
.,TRBV2,TRBJ2-3,.,CASSDVASTDTQYF,TGTGCCAGCAGTGATGTGGCTAGCACAGATACGCAGTATTTT
.,TRBV4-3,TRBJ1-2,TRBD1,CASSQQTGGGYGYTF,TGCGCCAGCAGCCAGCAGACAGGGGGCGGCTATGGCTACACCTTC
.,TRBV24-1,TRBJ2-1,TRBD2,CATSDRAGGLRNEQFF,TGTGCCACCAGTGATCGAGCGGGGGGGCTAAGGAATGAGCAGTTCTTC
.,TRBV7-6,TRBJ2-2,.,CASSLYDTGELFF,TGTGCCAGCAGCTTATATGACACCGGGGAGCTGTTTTTT
.,TRBV5-4,TRBJ1-2,TRBD1,CASSYPGQGASGGYTF,TGTGCCAGCAGCTATCCGGGACAGGGGGCGTCCGGGGGCTACACCTTC
.,TRBV13,TRBJ2-1,.,CASSFTGGWQFF,TGTGCCAGCAGCTTTACCGGGGGTTGGCAGTTCTTC
.,TRBV28,TRBJ1-6,TRBD1,CASSPGTGDSPLHF,TGTGCCAGCAGTCCCGGGACAGGGGATTCACCCCTCCACTTT
.,TRBV3-1/TRBV3-2,TRBJ1-5,.,CASSQLDSNPQHF,TGTGCCAGCAGCCAACTCGACTCTAACCCCCAGCATTTT
.,TRBV13,TRBJ2-7,TRBD1,CASSSVGQGINEQYF,TGTGCCAGCAGCTCCGTCGGACAGGGGATCAACGAGCAGTACTTC
.,TRBV6-5,TRBJ1-1,.,CASSYGGMNTEAFF,TGTGCCAGCAGTTACGGGGGGATGAACACTGAAGCTTTCTTT
.,TRBV9,TRBJ2-1,TRBD2,CASSVGGLAGYNEQFF,TGTGCCAGCAGCGTAGGGGGACTAGCGGGCTACAATGAGCAGTTCTTC
.,TRBV15,TRBJ1-6,.,CATSRETVGPPLHF,TGTGCCACCAGCAGAGAGACAGTCGGTCCACCCCTCCACTTT
few,TRBV5-4,TRBJ2-7,TRBD2,CASSSRVSGGRYEQYF,TGTGCCAGCAGCTCTCGGGTTAGCGGGGGGCGCTACGAGCAGTACTTC
.,TRBV3-1/TRBV3-2,TRBJ1-2,.,CASSQEHRDHGYTF,TGTGCCAGCAGCCAAGAACACAGGGACCATGGCTACACCTTC
.,TRBV30,TRBJ1-3,.,CVVSSGAVGNTIYF,TGTGTGGTATCATCAGGGGCGGTTGGAAACACCATATATTTT
.,TRBV9,TRBJ2-1,TRBD1,CASSVGGTVNEQFF,TGTGCCAGCAGCGTAGGGGGGACAGTCAATGAGCAGTTCTTC
.,TRBV12-3/TRBV12-4,TRBJ2-7,TRBD1,CASSPDRVGQYF,TGTGCCAGCAGTCCAGACAGGGTAGGGCAGTACTTC